What follows are 11 T cell receptor beta chains derived from one specimen sequenced in a study of OX40 agonist ivuxolimab in advanced cancers. Library preparation employed the immunoSEQ multiplex PCR assay. TCRdb's version of the immuneACCESS table is confined to in-frame rearrangements and falls short of the full clone set. An unresolved V gene accounts for under half of the shortfall where checked; the remainder is of unknown origin. This sample gives 70,000 or so clones in total; around 85% of them show up just once. The ten largest account for 6.1% of the sample. The input for sequencing was CD4+ or CD8+ T cells sorted from blood, taken in a trial of the OX40 agonist ivuxolimab. All receptors derive from an adult with an advanced solid tumor such as melanoma, head and neck, liver or kidney cancer.

The chain carries TRBV27 and TRBJ2-1, with 9 bases matching TRBD2. V lost 2 bases to trimming and J lost 7 bases; unmatched junction nucleotides: 6. Germline CDR1 and CDR2: MNHEY and SMNVEV (reference sequence). The CDR3 covers 15 residues. In DNA, the CDR3 is TGTGCCAGCAGTTTACGCGGGGGGGCCTCAAATGAGCAGTTCTTC. Its protein is CASSLRGGASNEQFF.

In its sample, this clone was seen once. The chain recombines TRBV11-3 with TRBJ2-4, with TRBD1 as a possible D gene (5 bases). V gave up 5 bases and J gave up 0 bases, with 14 bases separating them. The CDR3 is 16 residues long. CDR1 is SGHNT, CDR2 YENEEA, per germline. This CDR3 reads CASSQGVVLAKNIQYF. The DNA of the CDR3 is TGTGCCAGCAGCCAAGGGGTGGTTCTAGCCAAAAACATTCAGTACTTC.

This clone was counted once. The gene calls are TRBV7-6 and TRBJ2-2; D may be TRBD2 (5 bases). This CDR3 contains 13 residues. Per germline, CDR1 SGHVS and CDR2 FNYEAQ. Trimming took 4 bases from V and 6 from J, leaving 9 bases between them. CDR3 protein: CASSSGFPGELFF. Written as DNA, the CDR3 is TGTGCCAGCAGCTCGGGGTTCCCCGGGGAGCTGTTTTTT. Full variable domain (remainder filled in from reference TRBV7-6 and TRBJ2-2): GAGVSQSPRYKVTKRGQDVALRCDPISGHVSLYWYRQALGQGPEFLTYFNYEAQQDKSGLPNDRFSAERPEGSISTLTIQRTEQRDSAMYRCASSSGFPGELFFGEGSRLTVL.

The chain combines TRBV27 with TRBJ1-1; 9 bases map to TRBD1. The CDR3 totals 16 residues. The V gene's germline CDR1 is MNHEY and CDR2 SMNVEV (reference sequence). The trim removed 2 bases at V and 5 bases at J, leaving 9 bases unmatched. The CDR3 DNA reads as TGTGCCAGCAGTTTAATTGTGGGACAGGGTCGGACTGAAGCTTTCTTT. Amino acids: CASSLIVGQGRTEAFF.

This clone has more than one count but fewer than ten. The chain carries TRBV12-5 and TRBJ1-1; TRBD1 might be the D (5 bases). Germline lookup yields CDR1 LGHNT and CDR2 FRNRAP. V was cut by 4 bases and J by 1 base, with 13 bases left in between. The CDR3 has 15 residues. The CDR3 spells CASGSQGLGNTEAFF. DNA of the CDR3: TGTGCTAGTGGTTCGCAGGGACTCGGGAACACTGAAGCTTTCTTT.

The chain carries TRBV5-5 and TRBJ1-6, with D possibly TRBD1 on 6 matching bases. V dropped 2 bases and J dropped 5 bases, with 8 bases sitting between them. CDR1 is SGHKS and CDR2 is YYEKEE in the germline V gene (reference sequence). The CDR3 totals 14 residues. The DNA for the CDR3 is TGTGCCAGCAGCTTCGGACAGAATAATTCACCCCTCCACTTT. Amino acids: CASSFGQNNSPLHF.

For the CDR3, the DNA is TGTGCCAGCAGTTACTCCGCTAACCCAAAGCAGTACTTC. As protein: CASSYSANPKQYF. The V call is TRBV6-5, the J call TRBJ2-7; D remains unclear. CDR1 is MNHEY and CDR2 is SVGAGI in the germline V gene. V was trimmed by 0 bases and J by 8 bases, leaving 11 bases between them. CDR3 size: 13 residues.

The chain recombines TRBV7-2 with TRBJ2-7; 8 bases map to TRBD2. Looked up from germline, CDR1 is SGHTA and CDR2 is FQGNSA. V shed 1 base and J 0 bases; nucleotides not matched to a gene: 5. The CDR3 sequence is 16 residues long. The CDR3 nucleotides read TGTGCCAGCAGCTTAGGGTGGCTAGCGGGCTCCTACGAGCAGTACTTC. This sequence encodes CASSLGWLAGSYEQYF.

This clone has a single count. The rearrangement joins TRBV5-6 to TRBJ2-5; no reliable D call. Germline CDR1 and CDR2: SGHDT and YYEEEE. Between the trimmed V and J ends, which lost 2 bases and 7 bases, there was a span of 6 bases. CDR3 size: 11 residues. As DNA, the CDR3 is TGTGCCAGCAGCTTAGGTGGGACCCAGTACTTC. It specifies CASSLGGTQYF. Complete variable domain (other parts from reference TRBV5-6 and TRBJ2-5): DAGVTQSPTHLIKTRGQQVTLRCSPKSGHDTVSWYQQALGQGPQFIFQYYEEEERQRGNFPDRFSGHQFPNYSSELNVNALLLGDSALYLCASSLGGTQYFGPGTRLLVL.

This rearrangement joins TRBV19 to TRBJ2-1; D call uncertain. Germline V gene data show CDR1 as LNHDA and CDR2 as SQIVND (reference sequence). V shed 3 bases and J shed 2 bases, with 11 bases lying between them. The length of the CDR3 is 15 residues. CDR3 sequence: CASSMRIRTYNEQFF. CDR3 coding DNA: TGTGCCAGTAGTATGCGTATCAGGACCTACAATGAGCAGTTCTTC.

This clone was seen only once. V usage is TRBV28 and J usage is TRBJ1-1; D not resolved. CDR3 size: 12 residues. The V end lost 2 bases, the J end lost 4 bases, and 5 bases lay between the germline ends. Germline values: CDR1 MDHEN, CDR2 SYDVKM. This CDR3 is CASSLVTTEAFF. The CDR3 DNA reads TGTGCCAGCAGTTTAGTGACCACTGAAGCTTTCTTT.